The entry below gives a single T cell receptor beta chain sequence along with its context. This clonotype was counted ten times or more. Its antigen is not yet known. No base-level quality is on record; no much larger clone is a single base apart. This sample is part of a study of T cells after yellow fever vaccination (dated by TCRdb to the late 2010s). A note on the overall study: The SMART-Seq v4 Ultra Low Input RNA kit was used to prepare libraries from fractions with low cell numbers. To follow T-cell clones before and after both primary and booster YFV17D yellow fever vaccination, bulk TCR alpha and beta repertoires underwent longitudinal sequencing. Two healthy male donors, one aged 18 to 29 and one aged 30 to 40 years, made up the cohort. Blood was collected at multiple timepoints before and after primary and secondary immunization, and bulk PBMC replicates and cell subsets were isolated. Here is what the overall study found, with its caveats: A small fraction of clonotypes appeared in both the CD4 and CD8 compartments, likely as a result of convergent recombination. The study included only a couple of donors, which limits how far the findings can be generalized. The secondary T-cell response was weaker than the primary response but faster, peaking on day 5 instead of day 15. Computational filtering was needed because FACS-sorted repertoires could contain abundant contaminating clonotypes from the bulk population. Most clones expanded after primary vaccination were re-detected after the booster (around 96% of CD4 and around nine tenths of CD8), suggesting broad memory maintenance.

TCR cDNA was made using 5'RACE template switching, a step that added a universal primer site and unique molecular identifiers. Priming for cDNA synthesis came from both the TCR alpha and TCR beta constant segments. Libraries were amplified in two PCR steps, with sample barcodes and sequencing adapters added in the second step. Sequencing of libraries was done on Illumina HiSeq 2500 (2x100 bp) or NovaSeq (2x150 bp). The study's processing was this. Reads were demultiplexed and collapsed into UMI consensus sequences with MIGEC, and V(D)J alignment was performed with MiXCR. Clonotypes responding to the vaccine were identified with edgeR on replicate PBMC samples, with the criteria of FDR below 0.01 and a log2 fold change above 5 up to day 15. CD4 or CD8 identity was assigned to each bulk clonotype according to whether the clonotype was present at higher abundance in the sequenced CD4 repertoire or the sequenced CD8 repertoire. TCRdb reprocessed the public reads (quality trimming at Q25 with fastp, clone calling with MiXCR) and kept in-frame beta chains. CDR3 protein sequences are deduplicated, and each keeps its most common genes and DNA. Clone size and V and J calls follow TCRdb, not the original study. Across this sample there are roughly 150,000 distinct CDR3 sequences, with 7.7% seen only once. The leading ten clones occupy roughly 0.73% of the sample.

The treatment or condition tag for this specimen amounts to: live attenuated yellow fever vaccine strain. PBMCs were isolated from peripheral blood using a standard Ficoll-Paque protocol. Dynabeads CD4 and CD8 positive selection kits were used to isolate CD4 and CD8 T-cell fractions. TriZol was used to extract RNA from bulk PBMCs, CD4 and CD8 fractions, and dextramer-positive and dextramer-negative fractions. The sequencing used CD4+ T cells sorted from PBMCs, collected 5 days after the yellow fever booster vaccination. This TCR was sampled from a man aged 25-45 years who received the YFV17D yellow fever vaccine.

The bases read TGCGCCAGCAGCATGACAGGGATGAATCAGCCCCAGCATTTT. Its translation reads: CASSMTGMNQPQHF. The rearranged chain carries TRBV5-1 and TRBJ1-5; the central 7 bases match TRBD1. Based on the germline V gene, the CDR1 and CDR2 sequences are SGHRS and YFSETQ. V is pruned by 4 bases and J by 4 bases, leaving 5 bases of the junction without a gene match. Reading from cysteine to phenylalanine, the CDR3 counts 14 amino acids. The retained sequence is limited to the CDR3, 42 bases, with the frame set at the first base.